This T cell receptor beta chain was sequenced for a study of blood T cells in healthy people across ages. Through a sample-barcoded 5' primer and a J-beta primer mix, a second PCR was run for roughly 6 to 12 cycles. Each CDR3 protein gets one entry after TCRdb re-called the 5' RACE reads with MiXCR. The repertoire has some 710,000 distinct CDR3 sequences, 35% to 60% of them found once; the top ten carry 15% to 20%. Germline loops: CDR1 ENHRY, CDR2 SYGVKD. CDR3 size: 13 residues. The V end was cut by 11 bases, the J end by 1 base, with 15 bases between. This clonotype was sampled from a man at least 80 years old in good health. V and J are TRBV10-3 and TRBJ2-7, with a possible D match to TRBD1 (6 bases). Sequenced: blood. The CDR3 spells CASTDRLSYEQYF. CDR3 nucleotide sequence: TGTGCCTCCACCGACAGGCTTTCCTACGAGCAGTACTTC.